This TCR beta chain came from a study of human T cells and chemical hapten exposure. The germline gives CDR1 MNHEY, CDR2 SVGAGI. The CDR3 totals 16 residues. V lost 6 bases and J lost 5; bases outside the gene matches: 9. TCRdb ran MiXCR on the RACE reads and lists one entry per CDR3 protein. There are around 82,000 distinct CDR3 sequences in the sample; about 6.3% occur only once, and about 1.5% lies in the top ten. Time point given: patch test 2, 6 weeks after DPC sensitization. As to treatment: therapeutic diphenylcyclopropenone sensitization with weekly scalp DPC. The clonotype was recovered from a woman aged 30 to 39 with alopecia areata. Some clones in this sample may be carry-over from other donors' samples. Sequenced here: whole blood, sampled in connection with sensitization to the hapten diphenylcyclopropenone (DPC). The rearrangement joins TRBV6-5 to TRBJ2-1, with 11 bases lining up with TRBD1. CDR3 in amino acids: CASRRVGQGVDNEQFF. The CDR3 DNA sequence: TGTGCCAGCAGGCGGGTGGGACAGGGGGTTGACAATGAGCAGTTCTTC.